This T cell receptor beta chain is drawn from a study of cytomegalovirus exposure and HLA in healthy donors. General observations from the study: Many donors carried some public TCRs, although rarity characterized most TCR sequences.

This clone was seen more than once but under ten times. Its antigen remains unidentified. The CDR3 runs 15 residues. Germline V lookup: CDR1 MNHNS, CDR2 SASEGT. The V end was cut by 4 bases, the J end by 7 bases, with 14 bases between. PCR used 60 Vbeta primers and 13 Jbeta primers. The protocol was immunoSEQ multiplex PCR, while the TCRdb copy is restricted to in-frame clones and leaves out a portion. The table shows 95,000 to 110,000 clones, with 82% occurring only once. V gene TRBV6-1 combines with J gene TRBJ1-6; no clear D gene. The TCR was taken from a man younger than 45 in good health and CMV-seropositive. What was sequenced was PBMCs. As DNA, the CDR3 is TGTGCCAGCAGTGCCTTTACGGGGTCCAATTCACCCCTCCACTTT. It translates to CASSAFTGSNSPLHF.